This T cell receptor (beta chain) comes out of a study of cytomegalovirus exposure and HLA in healthy donors. A remark on this clone: The target antigen is unknown.

60 Vbeta and 13 Jbeta primers were used in PCR. TCRdb's table, derived via immunoSEQ multiplex PCR, lists solely in-frame clones and lacks some. The sample yields about 40,000 clones, of which the top ten take up 6.2%. The V gene end was trimmed by 4 bases and the J gene end by 1 base; junction bases not matched to a gene: 7. Per the germline V gene, CDR1 is SGHDT and CDR2 is YYEEEE. The CDR3 is 15 amino acids. Whole-study results and caveats: The majority of CMV-associated TCR beta chains were reported as apparently HLA-restricted in a later analysis. With later analysis, a missense DCLRE1C variant became linked to TCR beta V- and J-gene trimming.

Specimen: PBMCs. V gene TRBV5-6 combines with J gene TRBJ1-1; TRBD1 matches at 7 bases. The sequence was obtained from a young man in good health and CMV-seronegative. The CDR3 sequence: CASSRWGTANTEAFF. The CDR3 bases are TGTGCCAGCAGCAGATGGGGGACAGCGAACACTGAAGCTTTCTTT.